Listed below are T cell receptor beta chains from one sample, sequenced in a study of regulatory T cells in long-lasting Graves disease. TCRdb itself ran the multiplex PCR reads through MiXCR, one entry per CDR3 protein. The table lists under 800,000 distinct CDR3 sequences, about 16% of them singletons. The same sample was also studied in work on T cells in Graves' hyperthyroidism and ophthalmopathy.

Sequencing used peripheral blood mononuclear cells (PBMCs), obtained at new diagnosis, from a patient treated with antithyroid drugs. Source of these receptors: a woman between 25 and 40 years old with Graves disease. Both conserved end residues are part of each CDR3. A D gene is named only where the DNA matches it firmly. Only some rows state a clone size, as once, few, many or a class for expanded clones.

abundance	d_gene	v_gene	j_gene	CDR3nt	CDR3aa
few	.	TRBV20-1	TRBJ2-2	TGCAGTGCTAGGTTTTTTTCCGGGGAGCTGTTTTTT	CSARFFSGELFF
many	.	TRBV24-1	TRBJ2-5	TGTGCCACCAGTGACCTCAGGGCTCAAGAGACCCAGTACTTC	CATSDLRAQETQYF
.	.	TRBV9	TRBJ2-3	TGTGCCAGCAGCGTTAGCGGAGCTAGCACAGATACGCAGTATTTT	CASSVSGASTDTQYF
many	.	TRBV28	TRBJ1-4	TGTGCCAGCAGTGGGCCAAGGGGAGAAAAACTGTTTTTT	CASSGPRGEKLFF
few	TRBD2	TRBV11-2	TRBJ2-3	TGTGCCAGCAGCCCAGGGAGGGACCCAAACACGCAGTATTTT	CASSPGRDPNTQYF
many	TRBD1	TRBV5-8	TRBJ2-7	TGTGCCAGCAGCGGTGCCGGGACAGGGGGCCGGGAGCAGTACTTC	CASSGAGTGGREQYF
.	.	TRBV28	TRBJ1-6	TGTGCCAGCAAGGAGAAATGGGGGGGGAGCTCCTATAATTCACCCCTCCACTTT	CASKEKWGGSSYNSPLHF
.	.	TRBV11-3	TRBJ2-5	TGTGCCAGCAGCCAAGGGGGGGGGAGGACCCAGTACTTC	CASSQGGGRTQYF
few	TRBD2	TRBV20-1	TRBJ2-1	TGCAGTGCAACGGGACTAGCGGGAAAAATCTACAATGAGCAGTTCTTC	CSATGLAGKIYNEQFF
many	.	TRBV2	TRBJ2-1	TGTGCCAGCCAAGCGGACTACAATGAGCAGTTCTTC	CASQADYNEQFF
many	.	TRBV30	TRBJ1-5	TGTGCCTGGAGTCGAGGAGACCCTAGCAATCAGCCCCAGCATTTT	CAWSRGDPSNQPQHF
many	TRBD1	TRBV20-1	TRBJ2-1	TGCAGTGCTAGGGACAGGCCAGACAATGAGCAGTTCTTC	CSARDRPDNEQFF
many	.	TRBV27	TRBJ1-5	TGTGCCAGTCAAGGTTCAGGGGGCAATCAGCCCCAGCATTTT	CASQGSGGNQPQHF
many	.	TRBV11-1	TRBJ2-5	TGTGCCAGCAGCGCCCGATGGAAAGAAGAGACCCAGTACTTC	CASSARWKEETQYF
many	.	TRBV28	TRBJ2-7	TGTGCCAGCAGTCCGAGCGGTCACCCCGAGCAGTACTTC	CASSPSGHPEQYF
few	.	TRBV28	TRBJ2-1	TGTGCCAGCAGTTTCTCAGCTAGCACGAATGAGCAGTTCTTC	CASSFSASTNEQFF
few	.	TRBV7-2	TRBJ2-3	TGTGCCAGCAGCTTACGGTGGGGGAGCACAGATACGCAGTATTTT	CASSLRWGSTDTQYF
few	TRBD2	TRBV20-1	TRBJ2-7	TGCAGTGCCCGGGGACTAGCGGGTCCCCTATCCTACGAGCAGTACTTC	CSARGLAGPLSYEQYF
.	.	TRBV29-1	TRBJ2-1	TGCAGCGTTGAGGGGCTAGTCGAAACCTACAATGAGCAGTTCTTC	CSVEGLVETYNEQFF
many	.	TRBV20-1	TRBJ1-6	TGCAGTGCTAGCCCCCACGGGGCGGGGGCCTATAATTCACCCCTCCACTTT	CSASPHGAGAYNSPLHF
.	.	TRBV10-3	TRBJ2-1	TGTGCCATCAGTGAGCAAGCCGGTGAATGGTACAATGAGCAGTTCTTC	CAISEQAGEWYNEQFF
many	TRBD1	TRBV20-1	TRBJ1-1	TGCAGTGCTAGGGAAGACAGGGTGAACACTGAAGCTTTCTTT	CSAREDRVNTEAFF
many	TRBD2	TRBV28	TRBJ2-1	TGTGCCAGTAACCCATATAAGGGACTAGCGGGAGGTTACAATGAGCAGTTCTTC	CASNPYKGLAGGYNEQFF
many	.	TRBV12-3/TRBV12-4	TRBJ2-2	TGTGCCAGCAGTTTACGATTCCTTGGCGGGGAGCTGTTTTTT	CASSLRFLGGELFF
.	TRBD1	TRBV19	TRBJ2-7	TGTGCCAGTAGTCGTTCTGACAGGGTGGTTTCCTACGAGCAGTACTTC	CASSRSDRVVSYEQYF
many	.	TRBV29-1	TRBJ1-1	TGCAGCGTCGCAGACAGTCTGTTTGTGGGAGCTTTCTTT	CSVADSLFVGAFF
.	TRBD2	TRBV20-1	TRBJ2-3	TGCAGTGCTAGGGGGGGGTGGGGATCAGATACGCAGTATTTT	CSARGGWGSDTQYF
.	.	TRBV11-2	TRBJ1-1	TGTGCCAGCAGTTACAGGGATGGGAGAACTGAAGCTTTCTTT	CASSYRDGRTEAFF
.	TRBD2	TRBV20-1	TRBJ2-1	TGCAGTGCTAGAGATGCGGCGGGAGGGATAAAAAATGAGCAGTTCTTC	CSARDAAGGIKNEQFF
many	.	TRBV7-2	TRBJ2-5	TGTGCCAGCAGCTTAATGGGCGTGGGAGAGACCCAGTACTTC	CASSLMGVGETQYF
.	.	TRBV25-1	TRBJ2-3	TGTGCCAGCAGCGGGACAACTAGCACAGATACGCAGTATTTT	CASSGTTSTDTQYF
many	.	TRBV28	TRBJ1-5	TGTGCCAGCAGTTTGCGTGACTGGACGGGAGATATGGATCAGCCCCAGCATTTT	CASSLRDWTGDMDQPQHF
many	.	TRBV18	TRBJ2-3	TGTGCCAGCTCACGAGGAGGGACAACCTCCACAGATACGCAGTATTTT	CASSRGGTTSTDTQYF
few	.	TRBV19	TRBJ1-2	TGTGCCAGTAGTGATGGTACCGGACAGAACTATGGCTACACCTTC	CASSDGTGQNYGYTF
many	.	TRBV24-1	TRBJ1-5	TGTGCCACCAGTGACTCCGGGACAAATAGCAATCAGCCCCAGCATTTT	CATSDSGTNSNQPQHF
.	TRBD2	TRBV27	TRBJ2-2	TGTGCCAGCAGTACGGGACTAGCCCACACCGGGGAGCTGTTTTTT	CASSTGLAHTGELFF
.	.	TRBV28	TRBJ2-5	TGTGCCAGCAGCCAATGGGGGGACCAAGAGACCCAGTACTTC	CASSQWGDQETQYF
.	.	TRBV19	TRBJ1-5	TGTGCCAGTACCAAACGGGGGGATAATCAGCCCCAGCATTTT	CASTKRGDNQPQHF
few	TRBD2	TRBV6-1	TRBJ2-5	TGTGCCAGCAGTCCACTAGCGGGAGAGCCGCAAGAGACCCAGTACTTC	CASSPLAGEPQETQYF
few	.	TRBV6-5	TRBJ2-3	TGTGCCAGCAGTTACTCGGAGTTAGGCACAGATACGCAGTATTTT	CASSYSELGTDTQYF
many	.	TRBV5-1	TRBJ2-5	TGTGCCAGCAGCTCCCAAGAGACCCAGTACTTC	CASSSQETQYF
many	.	TRBV20-1	TRBJ2-5	TGCAGTGCGTCGACTAGGTGGGAGACCCAGTACTTC	CSASTRWETQYF
.	.	TRBV28	TRBJ1-2	TGTGCCAGCAGCCCATCGGCGGGCTATGGCTACACCTTC	CASSPSAGYGYTF
many	TRBD2	TRBV2	TRBJ2-5	TGTGCCAGCAGTGGTCCTTTCACTAGCGGGAGGGGGACCCAGTACTTC	CASSGPFTSGRGTQYF
few	TRBD2	TRBV28	TRBJ2-1	TGTGCCAGCAGAGGGGGGGCTAGCGGGGGGTACAATGAGCAGTTCTTC	CASRGGASGGYNEQFF
many	TRBD1	TRBV5-1	TRBJ1-2	TGCGCCGGCGTCGCGGGACAGGGACTAGGCTACACCTTC	CAGVAGQGLGYTF
many	TRBD1	TRBV15	TRBJ1-5	TGTGCCACCAGCAGGGACCGGGACAGGGAAAGGAGCAATCAGCCCCAGCATTTT	CATSRDRDRERSNQPQHF